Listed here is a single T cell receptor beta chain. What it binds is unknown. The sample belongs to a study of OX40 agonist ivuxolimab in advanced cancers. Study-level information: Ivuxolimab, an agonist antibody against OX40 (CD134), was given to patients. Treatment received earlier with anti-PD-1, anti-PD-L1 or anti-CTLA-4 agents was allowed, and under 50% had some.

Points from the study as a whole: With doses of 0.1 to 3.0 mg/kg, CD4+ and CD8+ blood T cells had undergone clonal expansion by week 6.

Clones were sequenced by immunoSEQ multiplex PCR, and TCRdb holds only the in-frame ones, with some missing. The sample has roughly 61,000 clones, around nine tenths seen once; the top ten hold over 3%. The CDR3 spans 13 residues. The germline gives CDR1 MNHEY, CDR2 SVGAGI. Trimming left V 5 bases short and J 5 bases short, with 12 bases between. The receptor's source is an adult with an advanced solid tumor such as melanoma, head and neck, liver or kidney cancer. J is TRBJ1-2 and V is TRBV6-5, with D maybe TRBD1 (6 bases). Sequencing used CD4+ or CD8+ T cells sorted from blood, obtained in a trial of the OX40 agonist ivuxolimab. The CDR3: CASSQDSGYGYTF. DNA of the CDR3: TGTGCCAGCAGTCAGGACAGCGGATATGGCTACACCTTC.